A single T cell receptor beta chain is shown here with its context. This record belongs to a study of blood T cell repertoires in COVID-19. The table came from immunoSEQ multiplex PCR; TCRdb's copy has only in-frame clones and leaves some out. The sample yields approximately 30,000 clones, nearly 95% seen once. The clonotype was recovered from a human donor in a cohort sampled during active COVID-19. Input material: peripheral blood.

The CDR3 DNA sequence: TGTGCCTGGAAAGACTCGGGACAGGGGTTGCACGAGCAGTACTTC. Amino acids: CAWKDSGQGLHEQYF. The chain employs TRBV30 and TRBJ2-7; TRBD1 aligns across 10 bases. The CDR3 loop spans 15 amino acids. The V gene end was trimmed by 4 bases and the J gene end by 5 bases; junction bases not matched to a gene: 11. Germline V gives CDR1 GTSNPN, CDR2 SVGIG (reference sequence).